This T cell receptor beta chain is drawn from a study of regulatory T cells in long-lasting Graves disease. In regard to this clonotype: Antigen: not known. Since a much larger clone is just one base distant, this may be a read error.

Sample time point: newly diagnosed GD, antithyroid drugs for less than 3 months. The TCR library was prepared using RNA isolated from PBMCs. In building TCR beta libraries, iRepertoire HTBI primers were used together with Arm-PCR of CDR3 regions. MiXCR, applied by TCRdb to the multiplex PCR reads, yields one record per CDR3 protein. The sample has 350,000 to 500,000 distinct CDR3 sequences; approximately 15% are singletons. Per the germline V gene, CDR1 is SGHNT and CDR2 is YYREEE (reference sequence). The CDR3 loop spans 15 amino acids. Study-level findings and limits: Rather than thyroid tissue, only peripheral blood underwent study.

The same data also contributed to another study, on T cells in Graves' hyperthyroidism and ophthalmopathy. From that report: Diagnosis relied on clinical symptoms, serum thyroxine and TRAb, thyroid ultrasound and orbital computed tomography. The HTBI primer set served for first-round RT-PCR of the TCR CDR3.

This receptor was taken from a woman in her forties or fifties with Graves disease. The sample in question was peripheral blood mononuclear cells (PBMCs), obtained at new diagnosis, from a patient treated with antithyroid drugs. V and J are TRBV5-4 and TRBJ2-3, with D possibly being TRBD1 or TRBD2 (5 bases each). In nucleotides, the CDR3 is TGTGCCAGCAGCTTGGACAGCAGGGTGGGAGATGCGCAGTATTTT. As protein: CASSLDSRVGDAQYF. The entire variable domain, with the rest obtained from reference TRBV5-4 and TRBJ2-3, is as follows: ETGVTQSPTHLIKTRGQQVTLRCSSQSGHNTVSWYQQALGQGPQFIFQYYREEENGRGNFPPRFSGLQFPNYSSELNVNALELDDSALYLCASSLDSRVGDAQYFGPGTRLTVL.